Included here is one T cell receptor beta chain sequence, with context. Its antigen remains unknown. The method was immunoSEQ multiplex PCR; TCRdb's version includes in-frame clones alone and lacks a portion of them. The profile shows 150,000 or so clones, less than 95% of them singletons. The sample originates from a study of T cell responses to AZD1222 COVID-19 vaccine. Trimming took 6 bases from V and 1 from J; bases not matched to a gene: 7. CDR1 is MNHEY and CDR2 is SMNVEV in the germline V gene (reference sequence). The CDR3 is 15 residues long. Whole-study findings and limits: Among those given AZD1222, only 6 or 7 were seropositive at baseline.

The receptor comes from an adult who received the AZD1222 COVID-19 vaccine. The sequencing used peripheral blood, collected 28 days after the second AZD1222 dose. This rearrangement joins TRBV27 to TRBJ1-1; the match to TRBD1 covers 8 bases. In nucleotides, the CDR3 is TGTGCCAGCAGATACTCGGACAGGGAGAACACTGAAGCTTTCTTT. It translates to CASRYSDRENTEAFF.